This T cell receptor (beta chain) originates from a study of glioma-infiltrating T cells after dendritic cell vaccination. Study findings and constraints: Survival was not directly related to TCR clonality in these patients.

Measured with immunoSEQ multiplex PCR; TCRdb has only the in-frame clones, and not every one. The sample records roughly 51,000 clones, roughly 85% being singletons. Of note for this clone: The antigen remains undetermined.

V lost 0 bases and J lost 9; bases outside the gene matches: 5. The V gene's germline CDR1 is GTSNPN and CDR2 SVGIG (reference sequence). The CDR3 consists of 14 residues. The receptor was isolated from a human donor with glioblastoma. Here the sequenced sample was blood, taken before dendritic cell vaccination. The chain joins TRBV30 to TRBJ2-2; 9 nucleotides align to TRBD2. This CDR3 reads CAWSVGGGARELFF. Here the CDR3 DNA reads TGTGCCTGGAGTGTGGGCGGGGGGGCACGGGAGCTGTTTTTT.